The clone carrying this TCR beta chain was observed a handful of times. Its antigen is currently unknown. This specimen comes from a study of T cell responses to AZD1222 COVID-19 vaccine. Germline CDR1 and CDR2: SNHLY and FYNNEI. Trimming stripped 5 bases from V and 6 bases from J, with 11 bases between. CDR3 length: 12 amino acids. Study-wide results and caveats: The donor group comprised mostly white British people and more females; the analysis possibly underestimated clonal diversity. Spike-wide coverage was observed for vaccine-associated CD4 TCRs, with dominant responses at 160-218 and 743-854.

Repertoires were generated with immunoSEQ multiplex PCR, while TCRdb's copy carries only in-frame clones and drops some. The table lists some 130,000 clones, 88% of them singletons. This clonotype originated in an adult in good health. J is TRBJ2-7 and V is TRBV2; a possible D gene is TRBD2 (5 bases). Sequences were derived from peripheral blood, sampled on day 0 of MenACWY control vaccination. This CDR3 is CASSRERAEQYF. Written as DNA, the CDR3 is TGTGCCAGCAGTAGGGAGAGGGCCGAGCAGTACTTC.